This TCR beta chain derives from a study of cytotoxic CD8 clonotypes in ibrutinib-treated CLL. Between the trimmed V and J ends, which lost 5 bases and 3 bases, there was a span of 13 bases. The germline V gene has CDR1 MNHEY and CDR2 SMNVEV (reference sequence). This CDR3 comprises 14 residues. Study-level findings and limits: At baseline, clonality was higher than in age-matched healthy donors and correlated with CD8+ counts.

Regarding this clone: Its antigen is still unknown.

The planned depth of sequencing spanned 1 in 200,000 to 1 in 1 million T cells. The assay was immunoSEQ multiplex PCR, and TCRdb's table has in-frame clones only and misses some. The sample holds fewer than 35,000 clones, 69% seen once. The chain is built from TRBV27 and TRBJ1-2; D unclear. This receptor was obtained from a human donor with chronic lymphocytic leukemia. The source material was PBMCs, sampled before ibrutinib treatment. CDR3 in DNA: TGTGCCAGCAGTGGCGCGGGTCGTGACTATGGCTACACCTTC. It translates to CASSGAGRDYGYTF.